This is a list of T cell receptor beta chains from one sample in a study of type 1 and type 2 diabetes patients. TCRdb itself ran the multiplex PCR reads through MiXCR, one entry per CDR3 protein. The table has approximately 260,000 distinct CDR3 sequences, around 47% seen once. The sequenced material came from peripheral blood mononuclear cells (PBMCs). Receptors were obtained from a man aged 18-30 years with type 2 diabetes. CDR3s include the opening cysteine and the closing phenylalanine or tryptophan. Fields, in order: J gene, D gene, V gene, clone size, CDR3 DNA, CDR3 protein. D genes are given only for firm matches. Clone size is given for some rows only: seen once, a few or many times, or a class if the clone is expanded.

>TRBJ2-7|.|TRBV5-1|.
TGCGCCAGCAGCCCTCTAAACCAGGGAGTTAGCTACGAGCAGTACTTC
CASSPLNQGVSYEQYF
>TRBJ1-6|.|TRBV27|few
TGTGCCAGCAGTTTTACAGCGGAATCACCCCTCCACTTT
CASSFTAESPLHF
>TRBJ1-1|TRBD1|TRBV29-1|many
TGCAGCGTTGGACAGGGTAACACTGAAGCTTTCTTT
CSVGQGNTEAFF
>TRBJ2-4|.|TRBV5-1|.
TGCGCCTGCAGCTTGATCGGCCTAGCGTTGTCGGGAAACATTCAGTACTTC
CACSLIGLALSGNIQYF
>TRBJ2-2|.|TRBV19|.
TGTGCCAGCTCACCACCTTTTCAGGGCCACGGGGAGCTGTTTTTT
CASSPPFQGHGELFF
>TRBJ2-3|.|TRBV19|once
TGTGCCAGTAGTCCAAATCAGGGAATTGATACGCAGTATTTT
CASSPNQGIDTQYF
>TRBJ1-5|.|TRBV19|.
TGTGCCAGTAGTATAGGTTTAGGTAATAGCGAGCCCCAGCATTTT
CASSIGLGNSEPQHF
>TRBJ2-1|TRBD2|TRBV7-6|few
TGTGCCATCAAGGACGGGAGGCATGAGCAGTTCTTC
CAIKDGRHEQFF
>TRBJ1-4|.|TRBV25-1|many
TGTGCCAGCAGTGCAGCAGGGAATGAAAAACTGTTTTTT
CASSAAGNEKLFF
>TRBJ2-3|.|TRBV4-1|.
TGCGCCAGCAGCCAAGATCAGGGAACTAGCACAGATACGCAGTATTTT
CASSQDQGTSTDTQYF
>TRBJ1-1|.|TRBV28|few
TGTGCCAGCAGTTTCGACCACCGAGAATTTCGCACTGAAGCTTTCTTT
CASSFDHREFRTEAFF
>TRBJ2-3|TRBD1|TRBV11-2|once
TGTGCCAGCAGCTGGGGACAGGGGTGGACAGATACGCAGTATTTT
CASSWGQGWTDTQYF
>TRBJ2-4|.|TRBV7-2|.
TGTGCCAGCAGCCCGCTCGGGGAATCGTCCATTCAGTACTTC
CASSPLGESSIQYF
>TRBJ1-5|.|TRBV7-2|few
TGTGCCAGCAGCCCGTACTTTAGCAATCAGCCCCAGCATTTT
CASSPYFSNQPQHF
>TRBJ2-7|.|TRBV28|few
TGTGCCAGCAGTTTACTCGGGGCTAGCTCCTACGAGCAGTACTTC
CASSLLGASSYEQYF
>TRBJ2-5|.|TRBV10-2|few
TGCGCCAGCAGTGACGGTGGGACGGCCAAAGAGACCCAGTACTTC
CASSDGGTAKETQYF
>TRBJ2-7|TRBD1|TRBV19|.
TGTGCCAGCAGTCCTCGGGACAGAATTTACGAGCAGTACTTC
CASSPRDRIYEQYF
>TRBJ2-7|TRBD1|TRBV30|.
TGTGCCTGGAGTCTCGGACAGGCCCCGCGTTTCCTCGAGCAGTACTTC
CAWSLGQAPRFLEQYF
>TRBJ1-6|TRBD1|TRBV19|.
TGTGCCAGTAGTATAACCCGGGACAGCGATTCACCCCTCCACTTT
CASSITRDSDSPLHF
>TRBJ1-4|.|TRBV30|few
TGTGCCTTTTTTACGGGGCCATCCAGACAAAGTGAAAAACTGTTTTTT
CAFFTGPSRQSEKLFF
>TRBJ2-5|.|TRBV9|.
TGTGCCAGCAGCGTAACCACCGGGGGAATGGTAGAGACCCAGTACTTC
CASSVTTGGMVETQYF
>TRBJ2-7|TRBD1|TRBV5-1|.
TGCGCCAGCAGCTTGGGCAGGGGGCTTGCCTACGAGCAGTACTTC
CASSLGRGLAYEQYF
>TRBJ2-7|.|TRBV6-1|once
TGTGCCAGCAGTGACAGGATCCAGGGCTACGAGCAGTACTTC
CASSDRIQGYEQYF
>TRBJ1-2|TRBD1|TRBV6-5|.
TGTGCCGGCAGTTACTCGTACAGGGGGATAGAGGGCTACACCTTC
CAGSYSYRGIEGYTF
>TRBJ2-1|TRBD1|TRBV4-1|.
TGCGCCAGCAGCTCACACGGACAGGTTAATGAGCAGTTCTTC
CASSSHGQVNEQFF
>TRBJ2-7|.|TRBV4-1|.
TGCGCCAGCAGCCTCACAGGGCAGGGAACGGACGAGCAGTACTTC
CASSLTGQGTDEQYF
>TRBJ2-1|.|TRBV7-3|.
TGTGCCAGCAGCTTATCACACGATGAGCAGTTCTTC
CASSLSHDEQFF
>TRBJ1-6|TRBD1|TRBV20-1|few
TGCAGTGCCTCCATCGCCGGGACAGGGCTTTCACCCCTCCACTTT
CSASIAGTGLSPLHF
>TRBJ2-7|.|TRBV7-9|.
TGTGCCAGTAGTATGCCCGGCGAGGCCTACGAGCAGTACTTC
CASSMPGEAYEQYF
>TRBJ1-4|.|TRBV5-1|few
TGCGCCAGCAGTGGATCCGGAGTCACTAATGAAAAACTGTTTTTT
CASSGSGVTNEKLFF
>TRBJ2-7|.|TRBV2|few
TGTGCCAGCAGTGAACCCCGGGGGACCTACGAGCAGTACTTC
CASSEPRGTYEQYF